This T cell receptor (beta chain) was obtained from a study of blood T cells in healthy people across ages. Study-wide points: Higher diversity and more naive CD4+ cells were features of long-lived donors, compared to aged donors.

Primed by a sample-barcoded 5' primer and a J-beta primer mix, a second PCR proceeded for 7 to 11 cycles. Using its own MiXCR run on the 5' RACE reads, TCRdb lists one record per CDR3 protein. Of about 830,000 distinct CDR3 sequences detected, around 68% appear once; the ten largest clones hold about 27%. CDR1 and CDR2 from the germline V gene are SEHNR and FQNEAQ (reference sequence). This CDR3 has 15 residues. Between the trimmed V and J ends, which lost 1 base and 2 bases, there was a span of 11 bases. A remark on this clonotype: What it binds is not known.

The sequence came from a man between 25 and 39 years old in good health. The chain has TRBV7-9 and TRBJ2-5, with D unclear. The sequenced material came from blood. The CDR3 sequence is CASSLVGNQQETQYF. CDR3 nucleotides: TGTGCCAGCAGCTTAGTCGGCAACCAACAAGAGACCCAGTACTTC.